These 5 T cell receptor beta chains were sequenced from one sample in a study of cytomegalovirus exposure and HLA in healthy donors. Profiled with immunoSEQ multiplex PCR; TCRdb holds only in-frame clones, not every one. The table lists a few hundred thousand clones, roughly 88% of them singletons. Sequencing used PBMCs. These receptors all come from a woman in her late teens or twenties in good health and CMV-seronegative.

This clone was picked up a small number of times. The rearrangement uses TRBV7-6 and TRBJ2-7, with 9 bases aligning to TRBD2. Trimming at V came to 5 bases and at J to 3 bases, leaving 8 bases not matched to a gene. The CDR3 has 15 residues. Per the germline V gene, CDR1 is SGHVS and CDR2 is FNYEAQ. CDR3 sequence: CASSRAHSGSYEQYF. DNA for the CDR3: TGTGCCAGCAGCCGGGCCCATAGCGGGAGCTACGAGCAGTACTTC.

The chain recombines TRBV6-1 with TRBJ2-7; 8 positions match TRBD1. CDR1 is MNHNS, CDR2 SASEGT, per germline. This CDR3 has 14 residues. The V gene end was trimmed by 5 bases and the J gene end by 2 bases; junction bases not matched to a gene: 5. This CDR3 is CASSRQGLPYEQYF. The CDR3 nucleotides are TGTGCCAGCAGTAGACAGGGGCTTCCCTACGAGCAGTACTTC.

The chain is built from TRBV7-9 and TRBJ2-2; TRBD2 might be the D (6 bases). Germline CDR1 and CDR2: SEHNR and FQNEAQ (reference sequence). The CDR3 is 16 amino acids. Between the trimmed V and J ends, which lost 5 bases and 2 bases, there was a span of 15 bases. CDR3 sequence (DNA): TGTGCCAGCAGCCCCCTTGCGGGGAGAAACACCGGGGAGCTGTTTTTT. Its protein is CASSPLAGRNTGELFF.

J is TRBJ2-7 and V is TRBV27; weak D call: TRBD1 (6 bases). V was shortened by 5 bases and J by 4 bases, with 15 bases between the two germline ends. From germline, CDR1 is MNHEY and CDR2 SMNVEV (reference sequence). This CDR3 contains 14 residues. CDR3 DNA sequence: TGTGCCAGCAGTCGTAGACAGGTTCCATACGAGCAGTACTTC. Amino acids: CASSRRQVPYEQYF.

CDR3 coding DNA: TGTGCCAGCAATGGGGCCGGTGAGACCCAGTACTTC. It codes for CASNGAGETQYF. The chain combines TRBV25-1 with TRBJ2-5, with D maybe TRBD1 (5 bases). Trimming stripped 7 bases from V and 5 bases from J, with 11 bases between. The CDR3 consists of 12 residues. Germline loops: CDR1 MGHDK, CDR2 SYGVNS.